The TCR beta chain described here comes from a study of T cell responses to AZD1222 COVID-19 vaccine. Concerning this clone itself: As yet, its antigen is unknown.

Losses at the gene ends were 6 bases for V and 6 bases for J; bases not matched to a gene: 4. CDR1 MDHEN and CDR2 SYDVKM come from the germline V gene. This CDR3 is built from 13 residues. Assay: immunoSEQ multiplex PCR; the TCRdb copy retains only in-frame clones and omits some. The profile covers about 130,000 clones, with around 90% appearing a single time and about 1.6% taken by the ten largest. Study findings and constraints: Vaccine-associated CD4 TCRs spanned spike, dominant at 160-218 and 743-854. Recipients of two AZD1222 doses showed rising Spike-specific TCR breadth and depth. Researchers took repertoire samples only after the peak T cell response had come. Clonal diversity may have been underestimated, and the donors were mostly white British, with more females than males.

Specimen: peripheral blood, collected on day 0 of AZD1222 vaccination. V usage is TRBV28 and J usage is TRBJ2-7; TRBD1 aligns across 11 bases. The sequence was collected from an adult in good health. CDR3 sequence reads: CASRAGTGGEQYF. The CDR3 DNA follows: TGTGCCAGCAGGGCCGGGACAGGGGGCGAGCAGTACTTC.